This is a list of T cell receptor beta chains from one sample in a study of T cell responses to AZD1222 COVID-19 vaccine. The repertoire was sequenced with immunoSEQ multiplex PCR; TCRdb's copy has only in-frame clones and lacks some. The sample lists 100,000 or so clones, about 90% occurring once. The sequencing used peripheral blood, collected 28 days after the second AZD1222 dose. The receptors come from an adult who received the AZD1222 COVID-19 vaccine. CDR3s include the opening cysteine and the closing phenylalanine or tryptophan. The D gene is left open where the match is weak. Some rows have no size entry. The others give once, few or many, or a class for an expanded clone.

cdr3_aa | cdr3_nt | j_call | clone_size | d_call | v_call
CSVARSTYEQYF | TGCAGCGTTGCCAGGTCTACCTACGAGCAGTACTTC | TRBJ2-7 | . | . | TRBV29-1
CASSPGGAFTNEKLFF | TGTGCCAGCAGTCCCGGAGGGGCTTTCACTAATGAAAAACTGTTTTTT | TRBJ1-4 | . | . | TRBV27
CATSDRRMITDTQYF | TGTGCCACCAGTGATCGCAGGATGATAACAGATACGCAGTATTTT | TRBJ2-3 | . | . | TRBV24-1
CASSSGTSGRAWEQYF | TGTGCCAGCTCATCTGGGACTAGCGGGAGGGCCTGGGAGCAGTACTTC | TRBJ2-7 | . | TRBD2 | TRBV18
CASSPIAWRGSEQFF | TGTGCCAGCAGCCCCATTGCTTGGCGGGGAAGTGAGCAGTTCTTC | TRBJ2-1 | few | . | TRBV5-8
CASSLRSWFNEQFF | TGTGCCAGCAGCCTTAGGAGTTGGTTCAATGAGCAGTTCTTC | TRBJ2-1 | . | . | TRBV14
CASSSILGQQAKNIQYF | TGTGCCAGCAGCTCTATATTGGGGCAACAAGCCAAAAACATTCAGTACTTC | TRBJ2-4 | . | . | TRBV7-2
CASSAGQTIFYGYTF | TGTGCCAGCAGCGCAGGACAGACAATATTCTATGGCTACACCTTC | TRBJ1-2 | . | . | TRBV9
CASNLQGSGNTIYF | TGTGCCAGCAATCTACAGGGATCTGGAAACACCATATATTTT | TRBJ1-3 | . | . | TRBV6-5
CASSSTSGSIEQFF | TGCGCCAGCAGCTCGACTAGCGGGAGCATAGAGCAGTTCTTC | TRBJ2-1 | . | TRBD2 | TRBV5-1
CASSQDGGSTEAFF | TGTGCCAGCAGCCAAGATGGGGGGTCCACTGAAGCTTTCTTT | TRBJ1-1 | . | . | TRBV3-1/TRBV3-2
CASSFTSGSEQFF | TGCGCCAGCAGCTTTACTAGCGGGAGTGAGCAGTTCTTC | TRBJ2-1 | . | TRBD2 | TRBV5-1
CASSYSGFDDEQYF | TGTGCCAGCAGTTACTCGGGTTTTGATGACGAGCAGTACTTC | TRBJ2-7 | few | . | TRBV6-5
CASSLVEISEAFF | TGTGCCAGCAGCTTAGTGGAGATTTCTGAAGCTTTCTTT | TRBJ1-1 | . | . | TRBV7-2
CASSKGERQGTDNSPLHF | TGTGCCAGCAGCAAAGGGGAACGACAGGGGACGGATAATTCACCCCTCCACTTT | TRBJ1-6 | medium-sized | . | TRBV21-1
CASGQTQGSLSLGNSPLHF | TGTGCCAGCGGACAAACACAGGGGTCACTTTCCCTGGGGAATTCACCCCTCCACTTT | TRBJ1-6 | . | TRBD1 | TRBV27
CASSPGNNYGYTF | TGTGCCAGCAGCCCCGGCAACAACTATGGCTACACCTTC | TRBJ1-2 | . | . | TRBV9